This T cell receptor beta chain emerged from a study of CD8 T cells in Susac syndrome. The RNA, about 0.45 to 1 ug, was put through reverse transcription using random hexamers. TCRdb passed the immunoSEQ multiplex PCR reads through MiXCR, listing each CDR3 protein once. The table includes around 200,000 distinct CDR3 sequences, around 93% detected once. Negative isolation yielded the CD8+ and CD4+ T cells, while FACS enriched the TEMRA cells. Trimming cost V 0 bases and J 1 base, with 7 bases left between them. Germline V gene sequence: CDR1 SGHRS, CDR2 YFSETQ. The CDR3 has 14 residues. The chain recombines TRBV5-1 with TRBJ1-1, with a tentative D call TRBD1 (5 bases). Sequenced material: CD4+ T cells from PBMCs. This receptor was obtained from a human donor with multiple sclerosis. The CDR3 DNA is TGCGCCAGCAGCTTGGGGACACAGAACACTGAAGCTTTCTTT. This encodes CASSLGTQNTEAFF.